This paragraph reports one T cell receptor beta chain. Its antigen is as yet unknown. Trimming removed 10 bases from V and 3 bases from J; junction bases left unmatched: 4. CDR3 length: 12 amino acids. Germline V gene lookup returns CDR1 MNHEY and CDR2 SMNVEV (reference sequence). A universal primer site was incorporated via template switching, and the cDNA contained unique molecular identifiers. TCRdb processed the 5' RACE reads anew with MiXCR; each CDR3 protein has one entry. This table has a few hundred thousand distinct CDR3 sequences, around 6.5% appearing once. The sample originates from a study of identical twins. General study results and limits: Abundant cord blood beta clonotypes carried fewer insertions; memory repertoires showed none.

These data were also reused for a study on T cells expressing NK-cell markers.

This chain links TRBV27 with TRBJ2-7; 9 bases agree with TRBD2. The sequencing input was CD8+ T cells sorted from blood. This receptor was identified in a woman aged 18-29 years in good health. CDR3 loop: CATGTSSYEQYF. The CDR3, as DNA: TGTGCCACCGGGACTAGCAGCTACGAGCAGTACTTC.